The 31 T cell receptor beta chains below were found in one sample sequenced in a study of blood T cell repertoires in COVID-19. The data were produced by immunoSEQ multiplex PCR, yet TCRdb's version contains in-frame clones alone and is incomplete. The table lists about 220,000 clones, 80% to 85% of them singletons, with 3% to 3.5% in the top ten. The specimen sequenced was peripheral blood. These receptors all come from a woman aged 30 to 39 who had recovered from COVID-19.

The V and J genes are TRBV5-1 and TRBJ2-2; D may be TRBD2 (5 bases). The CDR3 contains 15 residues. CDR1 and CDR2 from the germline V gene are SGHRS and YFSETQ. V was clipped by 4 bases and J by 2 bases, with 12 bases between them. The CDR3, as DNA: TGCGCCAGCAGCCTGGCCAGCGGAAACACCGGGGAGCTGTTTTTT. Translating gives CASSLASGNTGELFF.

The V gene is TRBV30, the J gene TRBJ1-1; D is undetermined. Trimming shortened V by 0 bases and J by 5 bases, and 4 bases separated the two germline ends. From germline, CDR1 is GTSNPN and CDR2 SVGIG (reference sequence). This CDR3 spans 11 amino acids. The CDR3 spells CAWSVQTEAFF. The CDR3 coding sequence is TGTGCCTGGAGTGTACAGACTGAAGCTTTCTTT.

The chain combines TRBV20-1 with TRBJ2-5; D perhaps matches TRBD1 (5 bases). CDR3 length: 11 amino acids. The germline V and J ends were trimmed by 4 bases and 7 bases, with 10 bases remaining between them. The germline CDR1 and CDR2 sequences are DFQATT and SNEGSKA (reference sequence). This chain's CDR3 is CSATGASTQYF. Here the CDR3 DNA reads TGCAGTGCTACTGGGGCGTCGACCCAGTACTTC.

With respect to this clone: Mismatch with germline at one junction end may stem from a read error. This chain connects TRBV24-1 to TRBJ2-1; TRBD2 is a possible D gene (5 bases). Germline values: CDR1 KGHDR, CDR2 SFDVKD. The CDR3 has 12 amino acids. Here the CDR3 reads CAASDGWTWQFF. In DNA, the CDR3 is TGTGCCGCCAGTGATGGATGGACTTGGCAGTTCTTC.

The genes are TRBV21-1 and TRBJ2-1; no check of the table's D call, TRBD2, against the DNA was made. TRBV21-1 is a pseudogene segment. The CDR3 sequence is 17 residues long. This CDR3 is CASSKTAWGGQGNEQFF. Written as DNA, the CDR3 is TGTGCCAGCAGCAAAACGGCTTGGGGGGGGCAAGGTAATGAGCAGTTCTTC.

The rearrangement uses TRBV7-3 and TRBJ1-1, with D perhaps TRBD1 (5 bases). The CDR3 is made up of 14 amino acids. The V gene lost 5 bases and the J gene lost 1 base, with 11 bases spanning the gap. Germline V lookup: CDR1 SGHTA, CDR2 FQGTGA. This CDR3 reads CASSVAGWNTEAFF. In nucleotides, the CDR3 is TGTGCCAGCAGCGTCGCAGGGTGGAACACTGAAGCTTTCTTT.

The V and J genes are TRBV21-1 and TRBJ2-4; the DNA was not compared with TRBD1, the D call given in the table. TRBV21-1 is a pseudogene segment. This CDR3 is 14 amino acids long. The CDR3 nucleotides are TGTGCCAGCAGCAGTACAGGGGGCGCATGGTGGCAGTACTTC. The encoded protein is CASSSTGGAWWQYF.

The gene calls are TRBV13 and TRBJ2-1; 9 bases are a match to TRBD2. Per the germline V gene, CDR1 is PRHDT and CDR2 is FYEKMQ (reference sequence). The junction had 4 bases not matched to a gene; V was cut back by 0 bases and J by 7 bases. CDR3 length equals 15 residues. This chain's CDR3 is CASSLGGGRANEQFF. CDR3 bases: TGTGCCAGCAGCTTAGGTGGCGGGAGGGCGAATGAGCAGTTCTTC.

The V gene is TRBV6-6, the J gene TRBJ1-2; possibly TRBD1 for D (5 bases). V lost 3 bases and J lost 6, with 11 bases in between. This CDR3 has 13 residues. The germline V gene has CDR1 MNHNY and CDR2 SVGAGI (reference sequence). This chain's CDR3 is CASSYSPRDGYTF. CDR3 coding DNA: TGTGCCAGCAGTTATAGTCCCAGGGATGGCTACACCTTC.

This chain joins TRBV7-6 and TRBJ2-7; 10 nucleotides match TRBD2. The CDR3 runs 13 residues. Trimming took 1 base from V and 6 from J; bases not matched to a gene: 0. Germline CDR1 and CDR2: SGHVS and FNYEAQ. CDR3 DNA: TGTGCCAGCAGCTTAGGGACTAGCGGCGAGCAGTACTTC. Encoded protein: CASSLGTSGEQYF.

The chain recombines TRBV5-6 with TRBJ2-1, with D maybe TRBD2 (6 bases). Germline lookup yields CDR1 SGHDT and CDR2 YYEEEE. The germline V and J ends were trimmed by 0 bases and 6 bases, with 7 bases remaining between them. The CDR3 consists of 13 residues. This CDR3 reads CASSLAGVNEQFF. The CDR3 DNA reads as TGTGCCAGCAGCTTGGCGGGAGTCAATGAGCAGTTCTTC.

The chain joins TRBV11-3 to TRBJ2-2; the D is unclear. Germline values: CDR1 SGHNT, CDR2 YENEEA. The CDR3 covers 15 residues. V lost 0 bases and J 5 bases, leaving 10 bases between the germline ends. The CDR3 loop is CASSLEFGGTGELFF. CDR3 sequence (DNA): TGTGCCAGCAGCTTAGAATTCGGCGGTACCGGGGAGCTGTTTTTT.

CDR3: CASSFTKHGVVGGNYGYTF. The CDR3 DNA reads TGTGCCAGCAGTTTTACCAAACATGGGGTGGTCGGGGGAAACTATGGCTACACCTTC. J is TRBJ1-2 and V is TRBV28, with a tentative D call TRBD1 (5 bases). Trimming cost V 3 bases and J 2 bases, with 25 bases left between them. CDR1 is MDHEN and CDR2 is SYDVKM in the germline V gene. The CDR3 consists of 19 residues.

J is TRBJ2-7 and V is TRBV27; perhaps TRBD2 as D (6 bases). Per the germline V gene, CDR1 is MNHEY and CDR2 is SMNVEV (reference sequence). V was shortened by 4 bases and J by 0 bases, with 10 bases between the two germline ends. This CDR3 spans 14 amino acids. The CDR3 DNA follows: TGTGCCAGCAGTTATAGCGGCAGCTCCTACGAGCAGTACTTC. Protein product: CASSYSGSSYEQYF.

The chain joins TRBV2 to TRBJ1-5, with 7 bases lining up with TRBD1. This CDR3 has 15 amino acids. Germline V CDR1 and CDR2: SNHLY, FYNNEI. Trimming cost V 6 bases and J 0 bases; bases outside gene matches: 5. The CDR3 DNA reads TGTGCCAGCAGACCGGACAGGCATAGCAATCAGCCCCAGCATTTT. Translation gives CASRPDRHSNQPQHF.

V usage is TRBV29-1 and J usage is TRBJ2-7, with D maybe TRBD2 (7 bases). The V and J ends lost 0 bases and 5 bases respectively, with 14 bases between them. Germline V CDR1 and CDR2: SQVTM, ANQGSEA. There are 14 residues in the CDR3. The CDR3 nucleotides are TGCAGCGTTGAAGATCGGAGGGGGGGTAACGAGCAGTACTTC. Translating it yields CSVEDRRGGNEQYF.

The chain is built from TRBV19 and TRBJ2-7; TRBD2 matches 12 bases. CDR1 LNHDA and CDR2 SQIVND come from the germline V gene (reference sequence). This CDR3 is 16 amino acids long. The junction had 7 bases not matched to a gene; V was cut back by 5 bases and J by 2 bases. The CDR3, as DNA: TGTGCCAGTAGTCTCGGACTAGCGGGGAGTGCCTACGAGCAGTACTTC. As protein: CASSLGLAGSAYEQYF.

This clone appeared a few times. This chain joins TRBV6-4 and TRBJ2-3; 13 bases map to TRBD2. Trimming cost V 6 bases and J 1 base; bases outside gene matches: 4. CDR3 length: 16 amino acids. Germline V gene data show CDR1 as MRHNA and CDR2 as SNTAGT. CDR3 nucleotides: TGTGCCAGCAGCGGACTAGCGGGAGAAGGCACAGATACGCAGTATTTT. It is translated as CASSGLAGEGTDTQYF.

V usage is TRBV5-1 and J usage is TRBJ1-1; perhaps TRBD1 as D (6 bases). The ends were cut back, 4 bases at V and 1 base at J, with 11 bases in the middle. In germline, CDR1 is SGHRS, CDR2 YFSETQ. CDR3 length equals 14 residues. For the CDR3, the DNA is TGCGCCAGCAGCGTGGACAGATCGAACACTGAAGCTTTCTTT. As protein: CASSVDRSNTEAFF.

The CDR3 protein is CASSQGLENEQYF. CDR3 coding DNA: TGTGCCAGCAGCCAAGGTCTGGAGAACGAGCAGTACTTC. The rearrangement links TRBV3-1 (or the pseudogene TRBV3-2) to TRBJ2-7; D gene unclear. Looked up from germline, CDR1 is LGHDT and CDR2 is YNNKEL (reference sequence). V lost 1 base and J lost 5, with 9 bases in between. The CDR3 is 13 residues long.

The CDR3 sequence is CASIYDRGRSYEQYF. The CDR3 region has the DNA TGTGCCAGCATCTACGACAGGGGCCGCTCCTACGAGCAGTACTTC. The rearrangement joins TRBV7-9 to TRBJ2-7; 8 bases are a match to TRBD1. CDR3 size: 15 residues. Germline lookup yields CDR1 SEHNR and CDR2 FQNEAQ (reference sequence). Trimming took 7 bases from V and 0 from J; bases not matched to a gene: 8. The complete variable domain, with remaining parts taken from reference TRBV7-9 and TRBJ2-7, reads DTGVSQNPRHKITKRGQNVTFRCDPISEHNRLYWYRQTLGQGPEFLTYFQNEAQLEKSRLLSDRFSAERPKGSFSTLEIQRTEQGDSAMYLCASIYDRGRSYEQYFGPGTRLTVT.

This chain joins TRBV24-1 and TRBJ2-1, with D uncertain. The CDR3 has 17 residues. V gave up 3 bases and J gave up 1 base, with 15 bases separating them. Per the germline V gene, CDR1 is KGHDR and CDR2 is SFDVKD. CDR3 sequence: CATSDPDRTHSYNEQFF. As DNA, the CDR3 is TGTGCCACCAGTGATCCCGATAGAACCCATTCCTACAATGAGCAGTTCTTC.

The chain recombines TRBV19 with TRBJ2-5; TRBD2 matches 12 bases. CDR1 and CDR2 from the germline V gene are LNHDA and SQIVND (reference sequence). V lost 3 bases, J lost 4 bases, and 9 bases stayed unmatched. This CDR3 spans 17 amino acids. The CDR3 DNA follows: TGTGCCAGTAGTATGGCCAGGACTAGCGGGACCAGAGAGACCCAGTACTTC. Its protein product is CASSMARTSGTRETQYF. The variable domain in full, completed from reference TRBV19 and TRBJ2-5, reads DGGITQSPKYLFRKEGQNVTLSCEQNLNHDAMYWYRQDPGQGLRLIYYSQIVNDFQKGDIAEGYSVSREKKESFPLTVTSAQKNPTAFYLCASSMARTSGTRETQYFGPGTRLLVL.

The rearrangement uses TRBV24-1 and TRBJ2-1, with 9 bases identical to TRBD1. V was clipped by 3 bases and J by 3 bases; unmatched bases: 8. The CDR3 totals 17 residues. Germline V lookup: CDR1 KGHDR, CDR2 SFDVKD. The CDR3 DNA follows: TGTGCCACCAGTGATGTCACAGGGGGCCTGAACTACAATGAGCAGTTCTTC. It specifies CATSDVTGGLNYNEQFF.

DNA for the CDR3: TGTGCCAGCAGTTTCTCCCTTAGCGGGAGCTCCTACAATGAGCAGTTCTTC. Translated: CASSFSLSGSSYNEQFF. V is TRBV28 and J is TRBJ2-1, with 9 bases that match TRBD2. Germline lookup yields CDR1 MDHEN and CDR2 SYDVKM. The V and J ends lost 3 bases and 0 bases, in that order; junction bases with no gene match: 6. This CDR3 spans 17 amino acids.

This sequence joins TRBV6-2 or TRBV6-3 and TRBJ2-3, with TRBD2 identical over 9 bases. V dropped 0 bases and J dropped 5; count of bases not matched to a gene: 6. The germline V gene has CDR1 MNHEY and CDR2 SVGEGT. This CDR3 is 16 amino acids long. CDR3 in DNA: TGTGCCAGCAGTTACTCACTAGCGGGCAGTGGAGATACGCAGTATTTT. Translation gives CASSYSLAGSGDTQYF.

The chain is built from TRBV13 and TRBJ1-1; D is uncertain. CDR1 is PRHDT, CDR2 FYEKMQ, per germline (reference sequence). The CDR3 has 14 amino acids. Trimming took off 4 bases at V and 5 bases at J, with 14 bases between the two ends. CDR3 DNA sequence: TGTGCCAGCAGCTCCCGGCCCCAGGTGACTGAAGCTTTCTTT. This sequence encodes CASSSRPQVTEAFF.

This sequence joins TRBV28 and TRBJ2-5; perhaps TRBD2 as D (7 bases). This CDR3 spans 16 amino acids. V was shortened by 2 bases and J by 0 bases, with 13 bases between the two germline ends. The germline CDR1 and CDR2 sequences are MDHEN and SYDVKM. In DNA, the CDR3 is TGTGCCAGCAGTTTAAATATAGGGGGGGACCAAGAGACCCAGTACTTC. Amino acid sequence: CASSLNIGGDQETQYF.

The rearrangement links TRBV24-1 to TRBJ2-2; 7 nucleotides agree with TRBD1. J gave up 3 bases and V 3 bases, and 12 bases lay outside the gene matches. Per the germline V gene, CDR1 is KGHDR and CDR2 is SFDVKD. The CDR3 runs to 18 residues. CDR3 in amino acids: CATSDRRKGQTYTGELFF. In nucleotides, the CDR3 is TGTGCCACCAGTGATCGCAGAAAGGGACAGACCTACACCGGGGAGCTGTTTTTT.

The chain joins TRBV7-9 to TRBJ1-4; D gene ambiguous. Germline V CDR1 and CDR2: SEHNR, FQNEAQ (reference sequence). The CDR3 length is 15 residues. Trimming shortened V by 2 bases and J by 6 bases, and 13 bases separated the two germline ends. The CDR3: CASSLFGEVDEKLFF. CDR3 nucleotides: TGTGCCAGCAGCTTATTCGGGGAAGTCGATGAAAAACTGTTTTTT.

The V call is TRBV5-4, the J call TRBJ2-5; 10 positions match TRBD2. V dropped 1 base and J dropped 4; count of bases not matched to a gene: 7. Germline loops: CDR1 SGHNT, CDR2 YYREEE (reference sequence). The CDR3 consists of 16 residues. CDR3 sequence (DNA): TGTGCCAGCAGCTTGCTGTCCTTAGCGGGAGGAGAGACCCAGTACTTC. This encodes CASSLLSLAGGETQYF.